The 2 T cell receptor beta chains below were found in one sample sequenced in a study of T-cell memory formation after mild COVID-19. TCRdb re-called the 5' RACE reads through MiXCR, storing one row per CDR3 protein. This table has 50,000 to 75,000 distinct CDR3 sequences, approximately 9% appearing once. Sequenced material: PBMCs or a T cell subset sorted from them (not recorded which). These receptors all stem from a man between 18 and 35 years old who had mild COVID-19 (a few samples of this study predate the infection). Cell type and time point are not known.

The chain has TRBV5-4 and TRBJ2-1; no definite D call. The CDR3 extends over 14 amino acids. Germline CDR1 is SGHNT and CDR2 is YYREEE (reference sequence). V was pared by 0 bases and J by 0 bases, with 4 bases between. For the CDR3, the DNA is TGTGCCAGCAGCTTGGCAGCCTCCTACAATGAGCAGTTCTTC. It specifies CASSLAASYNEQFF.

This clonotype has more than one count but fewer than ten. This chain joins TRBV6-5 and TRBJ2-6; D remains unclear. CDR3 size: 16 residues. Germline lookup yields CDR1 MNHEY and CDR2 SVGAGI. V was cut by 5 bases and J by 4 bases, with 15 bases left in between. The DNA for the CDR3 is TGTGCCAGCAGTGAGGTCGTCCACGCCGGGGCCAACGTCCTGACTTTC. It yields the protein CASSEVVHAGANVLTF.